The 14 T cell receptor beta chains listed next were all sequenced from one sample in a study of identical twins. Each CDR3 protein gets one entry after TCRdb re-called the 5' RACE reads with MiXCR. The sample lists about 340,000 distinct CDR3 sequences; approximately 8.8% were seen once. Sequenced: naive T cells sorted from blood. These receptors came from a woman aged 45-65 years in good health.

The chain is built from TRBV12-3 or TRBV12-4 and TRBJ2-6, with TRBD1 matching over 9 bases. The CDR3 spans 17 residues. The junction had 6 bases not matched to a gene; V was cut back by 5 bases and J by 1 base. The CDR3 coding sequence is TGTGCCAGCAGTCCGACAGGGGGTGTATCTGGGGCCAACGTCCTGACTTTC. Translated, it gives CASSPTGGVSGANVLTF.

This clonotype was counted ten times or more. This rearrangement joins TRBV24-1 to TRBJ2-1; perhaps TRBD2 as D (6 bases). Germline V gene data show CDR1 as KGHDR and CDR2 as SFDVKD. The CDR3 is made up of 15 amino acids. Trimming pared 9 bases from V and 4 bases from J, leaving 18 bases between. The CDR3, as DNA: TGTGCCACCGGCGGAGGCCTAGCGAAATACAATGAGCAGTTCTTC. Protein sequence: CATGGGLAKYNEQFF.

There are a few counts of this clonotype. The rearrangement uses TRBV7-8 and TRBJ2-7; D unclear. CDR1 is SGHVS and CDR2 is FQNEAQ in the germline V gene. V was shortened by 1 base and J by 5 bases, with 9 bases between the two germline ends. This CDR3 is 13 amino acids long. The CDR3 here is CASSLDSWDEQYV. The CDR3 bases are TGTGCCAGCAGCTTAGATAGTTGGGACGAGCAGTACGTC.

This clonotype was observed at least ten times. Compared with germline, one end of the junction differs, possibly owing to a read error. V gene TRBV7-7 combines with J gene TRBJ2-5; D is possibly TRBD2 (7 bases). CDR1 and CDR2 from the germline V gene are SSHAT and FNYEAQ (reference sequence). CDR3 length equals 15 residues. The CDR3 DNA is TGTGCTAGCAGCTTAGGCGCCGGGGGGCTAGAGACCCAGTACTTC. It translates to CASSLGAGGLETQYF.

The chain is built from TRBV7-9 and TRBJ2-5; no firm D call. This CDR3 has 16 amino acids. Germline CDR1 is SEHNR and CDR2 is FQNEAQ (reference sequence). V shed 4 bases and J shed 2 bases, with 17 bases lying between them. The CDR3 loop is CASSSAGGRNQETQYF. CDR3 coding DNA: TGTGCCAGCAGCTCCGCCGGCGGTAGAAATCAAGAGACCCAGTACTTC.

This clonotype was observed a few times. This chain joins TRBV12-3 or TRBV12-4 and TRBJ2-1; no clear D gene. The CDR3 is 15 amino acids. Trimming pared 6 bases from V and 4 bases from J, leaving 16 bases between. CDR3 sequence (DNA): TGTGCCAGCAGATATACCAGAGTACTTTACAATGAGCAGTTCTTC. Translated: CASRYTRVLYNEQFF.

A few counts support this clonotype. CDR3 bases: TGTGCCACCAGCAGAGATAAGGGGTTCTCGAGCTCTGGGGCCAACGTCCTGACTTTC. This sequence encodes CATSRDKGFSSSGANVLTF. J is TRBJ2-6 and V is TRBV15, with a possible D match to TRBD1 (5 bases). CDR1 LNHNV and CDR2 YYDKDF come from the germline V gene (reference sequence). The CDR3 loop spans 19 amino acids. V was pared by 0 bases and J by 0 bases, with 15 bases between.

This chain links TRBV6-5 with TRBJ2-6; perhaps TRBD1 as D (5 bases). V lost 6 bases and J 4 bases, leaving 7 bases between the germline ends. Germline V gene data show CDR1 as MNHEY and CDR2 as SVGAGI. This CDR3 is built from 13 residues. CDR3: CASRWTGANVLTF. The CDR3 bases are TGTGCCAGCAGATGGACAGGGGCCAACGTCCTGACTTTC.

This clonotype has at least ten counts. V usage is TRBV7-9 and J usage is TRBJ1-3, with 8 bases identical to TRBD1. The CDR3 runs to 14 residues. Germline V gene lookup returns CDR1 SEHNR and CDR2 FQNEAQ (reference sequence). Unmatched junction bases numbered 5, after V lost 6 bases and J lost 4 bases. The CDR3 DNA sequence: TGTGCCAGCAGTCTCCGGACAGGGGGAAACACCATATATTTT. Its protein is CASSLRTGGNTIYF.

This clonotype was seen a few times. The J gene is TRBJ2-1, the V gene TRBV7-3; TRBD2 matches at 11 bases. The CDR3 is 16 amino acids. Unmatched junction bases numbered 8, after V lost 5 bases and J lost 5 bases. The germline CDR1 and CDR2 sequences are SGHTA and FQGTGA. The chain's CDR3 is CASSPYSGRANNEQFF. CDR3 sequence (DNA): TGTGCCAGCAGCCCCTATAGCGGGAGGGCCAACAATGAGCAGTTCTTC.

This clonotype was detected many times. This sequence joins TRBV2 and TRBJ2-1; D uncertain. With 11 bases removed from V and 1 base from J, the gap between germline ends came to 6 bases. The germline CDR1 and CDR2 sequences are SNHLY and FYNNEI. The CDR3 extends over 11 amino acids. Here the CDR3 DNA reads TGTGCCTGGGGTTCCTACAATGAGCAGTTCTTC. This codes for CAWGSYNEQFF.

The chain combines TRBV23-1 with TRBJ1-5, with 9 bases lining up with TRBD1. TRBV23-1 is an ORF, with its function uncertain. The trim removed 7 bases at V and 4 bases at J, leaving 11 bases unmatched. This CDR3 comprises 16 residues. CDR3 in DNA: TGCGCCAGCATCCCTGAGGGGGACAGGGATAATCAGCCCCAGCATTTT. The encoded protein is CASIPEGDRDNQPQHF.

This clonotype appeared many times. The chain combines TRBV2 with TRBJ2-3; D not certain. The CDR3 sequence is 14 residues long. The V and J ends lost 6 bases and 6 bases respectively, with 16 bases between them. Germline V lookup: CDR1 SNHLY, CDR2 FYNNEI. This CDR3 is CASSLQTPTDTQYF. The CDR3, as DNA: TGTGCCAGCAGCCTTCAGACCCCAACGGATACGCAGTATTTT.

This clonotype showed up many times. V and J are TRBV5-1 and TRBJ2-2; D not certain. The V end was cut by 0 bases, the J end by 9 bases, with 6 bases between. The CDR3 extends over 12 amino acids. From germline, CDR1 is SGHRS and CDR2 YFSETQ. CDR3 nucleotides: TGCGCCAGCAGCTTGGCCTCCCGGGAGCTGTTTTTT. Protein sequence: CASSLASRELFF.